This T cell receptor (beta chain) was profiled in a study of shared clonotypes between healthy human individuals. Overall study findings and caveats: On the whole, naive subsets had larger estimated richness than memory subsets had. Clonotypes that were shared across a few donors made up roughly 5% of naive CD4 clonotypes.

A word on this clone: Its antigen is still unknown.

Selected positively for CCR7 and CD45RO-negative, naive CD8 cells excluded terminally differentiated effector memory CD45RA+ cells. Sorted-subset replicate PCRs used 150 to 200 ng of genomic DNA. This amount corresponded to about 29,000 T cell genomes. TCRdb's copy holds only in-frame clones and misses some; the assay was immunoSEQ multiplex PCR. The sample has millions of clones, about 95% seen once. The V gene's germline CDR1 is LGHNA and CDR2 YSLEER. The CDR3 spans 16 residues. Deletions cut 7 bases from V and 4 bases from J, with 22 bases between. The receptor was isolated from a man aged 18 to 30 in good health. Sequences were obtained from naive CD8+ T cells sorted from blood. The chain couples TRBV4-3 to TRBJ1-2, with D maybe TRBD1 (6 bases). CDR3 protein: CASTVTRTDILYGYTF. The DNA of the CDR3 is TGCGCCAGCACCGTAACTCGGACAGACATCCTCTATGGCTACACCTTC.